This T cell receptor (beta chain) emerged from a study of T cell responses to AZD1222 COVID-19 vaccine. Study observations and caveats: Donors were mostly white British, more females; clonal diversity possibly underestimated. Repertoires in all cases were sampled only once the peak T cell response had passed. Reportedly, nearly half the spike-specific TCRs target unmutated variant regions. Vaccine-related CD4 TCRs covered spike, predominating at 160-218 and 743-854.

TCRdb's table, derived via immunoSEQ multiplex PCR, lists solely in-frame clones and lacks some. Found here are approximately 150,000 clones, 75% to 90% of them singletons; the top ten hold under 2%. The CDR3 consists of 14 residues. As regards this clone: Its specificity is not known.

Sample: peripheral blood, taken on day 0 of AZD1222 vaccination. The sequence derives from an adult in good health. This chain links TRBV21-1 with TRBJ1-2; TRBD1 reflects the table's D call only, with no check against the DNA. TRBV21-1 represents a pseudogene. The DNA for the CDR3 is TGTGCCAGCAGCTCCCTACGACACCGCCAAGGCTACACCTTC. This gives the protein CASSSLRHRQGYTF.